This T cell receptor beta chain was found in a study of blood T cell repertoires in COVID-19. About the study: Some COVID-19 samples were acute and others convalescent; all came from the United States, Italy and Spain. T cells, B-cell-depleted T cells, or PBMCs provided the cDNA or gDNA that served as material.

The CDR3 has 15 residues. In germline, CDR1 is SGHRS, CDR2 YFSETQ. V gave up 3 bases and J gave up 2 bases, with 13 bases separating them. Per the original methods: The assay estimated nucleated cells by amplifying reference gene primers. Generated by immunoSEQ multiplex PCR, the TCRdb table keeps only in-frame clones and is missing some. V, J and clone size reflect that table, while D and trimming were determined from the DNA. The top ten clones hold approximately 2.7% of a sample with around 68,000 clones, 85% to 90% of them seen once. This clonotype was sampled from a man in his forties or fifties with acute or convalescent COVID-19. The material sequenced was peripheral blood. The rearrangement uses TRBV5-1 and TRBJ2-3; D may be TRBD2 (5 bases). CDR3: CASSYSPEVTDTQYF. The DNA of the CDR3 is TGCGCCAGCAGCTACTCCCCGGAGGTCACAGATACGCAGTATTTT.